This T cell receptor (beta chain) was identified in a study of OX40 agonist ivuxolimab in advanced cancers. TCRdb's table, derived via immunoSEQ multiplex PCR, lists solely in-frame clones and lacks some. The sample shows fewer than 85,000 clones, 80% of them seen only once. This clone was counted once. The CDR3 runs 13 residues. Germline V lookup: CDR1 SGHTA, CDR2 FQGNSA. V was cut by 5 bases and J by 4 bases, with 11 bases left in between. The clonotype comes from an adult with an advanced solid tumor such as melanoma, head and neck, liver or kidney cancer. The chain has TRBV7-2 and TRBJ1-1; the D is unclear. The material sequenced was CD4+ or CD8+ T cells sorted from blood, taken in a trial of the OX40 agonist ivuxolimab. The CDR3 loop is CASSPQEGTEAFF. CDR3 bases: TGTGCCAGCAGCCCGCAGGAGGGCACTGAAGCTTTCTTT. The entire variable domain, with the rest obtained from reference TRBV7-2 and TRBJ1-1, is as follows: GAGVSQSPSNKVTEKGKDVELRCDPISGHTALYWYRQSLGQGLEFLIYFQGNSAPDKSGLPSDRFSAERTGGSVSTLTIQRTQQEDSAVYLCASSPQEGTEAFFGQGTRLTVV.